Below, 16 T cell receptor beta chains from the same sample are listed, as sequenced in a study of Graves' ophthalmopathy and Graves' hyperthyroidism. Amplification targeted the TCR beta CDR3 regions, with RNA transcripts as the source material. HTBI primers were used in a first-round RT-PCR, which preceded a second-round multiplex PCR. MiXCR, applied by TCRdb to the multiplex PCR reads, yields one record per CDR3 protein. This sample has 300,000 or so distinct CDR3 sequences, with roughly a sixth found just once. Sequenced: peripheral blood. Receptors were obtained from an adult man with Graves' ophthalmopathy.

This clonotype has ten or more counts. The junction shows a germline mismatch at one end, possibly a read error. The chain combines TRBV11-2 with TRBJ2-5; D may be TRBD1 (6 bases). Germline CDR1 is SGHAT and CDR2 is FQNNGV. The length of the CDR3 is 15 residues. The CDR3 here is CASSPNSGDQETQSF. In nucleotides, the CDR3 is TGTGCCAGCAGCCCGAATTCAGGGGATCAAGAGACCCAGTCCTTC.

This clonotype was seen many times. The genes are TRBV29-1 and TRBJ2-7; tentative D call: TRBD1 (6 bases). The CDR3 runs to 15 residues. Trimming pared 0 bases from V and 3 bases from J, leaving 15 bases between. Germline CDR1 and CDR2: SQVTM and ANQGSEA. The CDR3, as DNA: TGCAGCGTTGAAGATCGTGCACAGGGATTCTACGAGCAGTACTTC. Encoded protein: CSVEDRAQGFYEQYF.

This clonotype was seen at least ten times. V is TRBV7-2 and J is TRBJ2-2; maybe TRBD2 (5 bases). This CDR3 has 13 amino acids. Germline CDR1 and CDR2: SGHTA and FQGNSA. V was trimmed by 0 bases and J by 6 bases, leaving 5 bases between them. The CDR3 DNA is TGTGCCAGCAGCTTAGCGGGAGCCGGGGAGCTGTTTTTT. Amino acid sequence: CASSLAGAGELFF.

This chain joins TRBV7-2 and TRBJ1-6; no clear D gene. The CDR3 spans 18 residues. With 0 bases removed from V and 6 bases from J, the gap between germline ends came to 18 bases. CDR1 SGHTA and CDR2 FQGNSA come from the germline V gene. The DNA for the CDR3 is TGTGCCAGCAGCTTAGCAATACCCCAGTCCAGCCTTAATTCACCCCTCCACTTT. Its protein product is CASSLAIPQSSLNSPLHF.

This clonotype has a count of ten or more. The V call is TRBV7-9, the J call TRBJ1-2; 9 bases align to TRBD1. Germline lookup yields CDR1 SEHNR and CDR2 FQNEAQ (reference sequence). The V gene end was trimmed by 6 bases and the J gene end by 7 bases; junction bases not matched to a gene: 6. The CDR3 has 13 residues. Here the CDR3 DNA reads TGTGCCAGCAGTCCCCGGGACAGGGCTGGCTACACCTTC. It is translated as CASSPRDRAGYTF.

This clonotype has a count of ten or more. The chain carries TRBV7-2 and TRBJ2-7; D gene ambiguous. CDR1 SGHTA and CDR2 FQGNSA come from the germline V gene. The CDR3 sequence is 18 residues long. Trimming took off 0 bases at V and 0 bases at J, with 18 bases between the two ends. For the CDR3, the DNA is TGTGCCAGCAGCTTAGCCCCGAGACGGAAGTTCTCCTCCTACGAGCAGTACTTC. Translated: CASSLAPRRKFSSYEQYF.

This clonotype has ten or more counts. The gene calls are TRBV24-1 and TRBJ2-2, with a possible D match to TRBD1 (5 bases). Germline V CDR1 and CDR2: KGHDR, SFDVKD. V was shortened by 4 bases and J by 3 bases, with 11 bases between the two germline ends. This CDR3 spans 15 amino acids. CDR3 sequence (DNA): TGTGCCACCAGTGACCTCAGGGTGGACACCGGGGAGCTGTTTTTT. Translation: CATSDLRVDTGELFF.

This clonotype has a count of ten or more. The chain is built from TRBV20-1 and TRBJ1-6; TRBD1 might be the D (6 bases). V was trimmed by 0 bases and J by 9 bases, leaving 24 bases between them. The CDR3 consists of 18 residues. Germline assignment: CDR1 DFQATT and CDR2 SNEGSKA (reference sequence). In nucleotides, the CDR3 is TGCAGTGCTAGAGATCTCGTGACAGGAGAAGCTTGGGGTTCACCCCTCCACTTT. Residues: CSARDLVTGEAWGSPLHF.

The chain recombines TRBV3-1 with TRBJ2-5; a possible D gene is TRBD1 (5 bases). The ends were cut back, 1 base at V and 2 bases at J, with 11 bases in the middle. The CDR3 runs to 15 residues. Germline V CDR1 and CDR2: LGHDT, YNNKEL (reference sequence). Here the CDR3 reads CASSQVGQGQETQYF. CDR3 sequence (DNA): TGTGCCAGCAGCCAAGTTGGCCAGGGACAAGAGACCCAGTACTTC.

This clonotype has ten or more counts. V gene TRBV11-1 combines with J gene TRBJ2-7; 10 bases are shared with TRBD2. The J segment lost 2 bases and the V segment lost 5 bases, leaving 6 bases of the junction unmatched. This CDR3 region has 15 residues. Germline CDR1 reads SGHAT; CDR2 reads FQDESV (reference sequence). The CDR3 here is CASSPRLAGTYEQYF. The CDR3 bases are TGTGCCAGCAGCCCCCGACTAGCGGGCACCTACGAGCAGTACTTC.

V and J are TRBV20-1 and TRBJ2-5, with D unclear. CDR3 length equals 11 residues. V was shortened by 4 bases and J by 0 bases, with 3 bases between the two germline ends. CDR1 is DFQATT and CDR2 is SNEGSKA in the germline V gene (reference sequence). DNA of the CDR3: TGCAGTGCTACCCACCAAGAGACCCAGTACTTC. This codes for CSATHQETQYF.

This clonotype was seen at least ten times. The chain is built from TRBV27 and TRBJ2-7; 8 bases fit TRBD1. The CDR3 sequence is 15 residues long. Germline CDR1 reads MNHEY; CDR2 reads SMNVEV (reference sequence). Trimming took 3 bases from V and 2 from J; bases not matched to a gene: 6. CDR3 nucleotide sequence: TGTGCCAGCAGTTTCACAGGGGGAAATCCCTACGAGCAGTACTTC. Its protein is CASSFTGGNPYEQYF.

This clonotype was recorded many times. The chain is built from TRBV6-1 and TRBJ2-5; 10 bases are a match to TRBD2. Germline CDR1 and CDR2: MNHNS and SASEGT. V shed 2 bases, J shed 5 bases, and the junction held 8 bases outside the gene matches. The CDR3 spans 16 residues. CDR3 sequence reads: CASSELAGAQGETQYF. The CDR3 bases are TGTGCCAGCAGTGAACTAGCGGGAGCGCAGGGCGAGACCCAGTACTTC.

This clonotype was seen ten or more times. This sequence joins TRBV19 and TRBJ1-1; the D is unclear. The CDR3 length is 11 residues. Between the trimmed V and J ends, which lost 4 bases and 8 bases, there was a span of 8 bases. In germline, CDR1 is LNHDA, CDR2 SQIVND (reference sequence). CDR3 DNA: TGTGCCAGTAGTACTAAAAGAGAAGCTTTCTTT. Translated, it gives CASSTKREAFF.

This clonotype was recorded many times. The chain has TRBV12-3 or TRBV12-4 and TRBJ1-2; the D is unclear. V was pared by 4 bases and J by 5 bases, with 11 bases between. The CDR3 contains 13 residues. As DNA, the CDR3 is TGTGCCAGCAGTTCGGAAAAGGAGTATGGCTACACCTTC. Translated, it gives CASSSEKEYGYTF.

This clonotype was recorded a few times. A read error is possible here, since a much larger clone lies one base away. The chain joins TRBV19 to TRBJ1-5; 10 nucleotides match TRBD1. The CDR3 has 15 residues. CDR1 LNHDA and CDR2 SQIVND come from the germline V gene (reference sequence). For the CDR3, the DNA is TGTGTCAGTAGTACTTCGACAGGGGGCTATCAGCCCCAGCATTTT. Amino acids: CVSSTSTGGYQPQHF.